The rows below give T cell receptor beta chains drawn from one sample of a study of T cell repertoires in cytomegalovirus infection. TCRdb itself ran the reads through MiXCR, one entry per CDR3 protein. The table records roughly 200,000 distinct CDR3 sequences, 15% to 20% of them present only once. Sequencing was performed on CD8+ T cells from PBMCs. Receptor source: a human donor in good health (CMV status not recorded). Some clones in this sample may be carry-over from other donors' samples. The conserved cysteine and the conserved F or W are not part of the CDR3 here.

>TRBV12-3/TRBV12-4|TRBJ2-2
ASSWGGGELF
>TRBV2|TRBJ1-2
ASSAGQLNYGYT
>TRBV12-3/TRBV12-4|TRBJ2-7
ASSSTGGGEQY
>TRBV5-5|TRBJ2-4
ASSLSGLKNIQY
>TRBV7-2|TRBJ1-6
ASSLEMTGDNSPLH
>TRBV20-1|TRBJ1-4
SAIREKLF
>TRBV7-2|TRBJ1-1
ASSLERTANTEAF
>TRBV12-3/TRBV12-4|TRBJ1-1
ASSQGFHTEAF
>TRBV7-9|TRBJ2-7
ASSLTGVGEQY
>TRBV28|TRBJ2-7
ASSEGLAGDYEQY
>TRBV20-1|TRBJ1-2
SAFAGHINYGYT
>TRBV12-3/TRBV12-4|TRBJ1-6
ASSLTGGNSPLH
>TRBV7-2|TRBJ2-7
ASSVRVSYEQY
>TRBV7-2|TRBJ2-1
ASSPQLAGGHNEQF
>TRBV6-6|TRBJ2-4
ASSYSGGANSQY
>TRBV29-1|TRBJ1-2
SVEARDYGYT
>TRBV7-2|TRBJ2-2
ASSWSPGRRNTGELF
>TRBV28|TRBJ1-2
ASSYNLLDPAKHGYT
>TRBV5-4|TRBJ1-2
ASSLRGGSRYGYT
>TRBV7-2|TRBJ2-1
ASSPKGGTSYNEQF
>TRBV20-1|TRBJ1-2
SAYRTGITIHGYT
>TRBV20-1|TRBJ1-1
SARDPDLGRNTEAF
>TRBV6-1|TRBJ2-1
ATPGKGLDYNEQF
>TRBV7-2|TRBJ2-2
ASSLVPGTNTGELF
>TRBV7-8|TRBJ1-5
ASSSPGQVSNQPQH
>TRBV11-2|TRBJ2-1
ASSFLSVAGGLEQF
>TRBV30|TRBJ2-1
AWSFGRTNNEQF
>TRBV5-6|TRBJ2-1
ASSPTGSYNEQF
>TRBV7-9|TRBJ1-5
ASSTEGPRGNQPQH
>TRBV19|TRBJ1-5
ASRAGLGNQPQH
>TRBV29-1|TRBJ2-7
SVERRGLSYEQY
>TRBV6-5|TRBJ2-1
ASSPGTGAYSEQF
>TRBV5-6|TRBJ1-5
ASSSLGNQPQH
>TRBV6-2/TRBV6-3|TRBJ1-5
ASSSGTDRNQPQH
>TRBV6-2/TRBV6-3|TRBJ1-1
ASSPWTGLMNTEAF
>TRBV14|TRBJ1-5
ASSGGRDRYSNQPQH
>TRBV7-9|TRBJ2-7
ASSLDRRGYEQY
>TRBV6-5|TRBJ2-3
ASNRMGFTDTQY
>TRBV28|TRBJ2-7
ASSLPGQGGEQY
>TRBV7-8|TRBJ2-5
ASSPLAGRYEETQY
>TRBV29-1|TRBJ2-5
SVWWLGPEETQY
>TRBV6-5|TRBJ2-1
ASSLQGNEQF
>TRBV7-9|TRBJ2-1
ASTRGDLPNEQF
>TRBV12-3/TRBV12-4|TRBJ2-1
ANRPDSGGGAYTYNEQF
>TRBV4-1|TRBJ1-1
ASSHPGQVEAF
>TRBV7-9|TRBJ2-7
ASSPYVYEQY
>TRBV5-6|TRBJ2-1
ASSLYLPGTRPYNEQF
>TRBV12-3/TRBV12-4|TRBJ2-3
ASSLNRIRATDTQY
>TRBV28|TRBJ1-6
ASSPTGTGDLDSPLH